The 8 T cell receptor beta chains presented below share a single source sample, sequenced in a study of shared clonotypes between healthy human individuals (dated by TCRdb to the early 2020s). The library was obtained by the immunoSEQ multiplex PCR assay. Held by TCRdb, this immuneACCESS table contains in-frame sequences only and omits some clones. Under half of the omission traces to an unresolved V gene where checked; the cause of the rest is unknown. For this sample there are some 490,000 clones; almost 80% appear just once. The ten most abundant clones make up about 12% of the sample. The sequencing input was PBMCs. These receptor sequences come from a woman in her thirties or forties in good health. Some clones in this sample may be carry-over from other donors' samples.

The V gene is TRBV6-4, the J gene TRBJ1-5; D uncertain. Germline lookup yields CDR1 MRHNA and CDR2 SNTAGT. The CDR3 contains 14 residues. The ends were cut back, 5 bases at V and 0 bases at J, with 8 bases in the middle. This CDR3 is CASSSTYSNQPQHF. The CDR3 DNA reads TGTGCCAGCAGTTCCACTTATAGCAATCAGCCCCAGCATTTT.

V is TRBV2 and J is TRBJ2-6; 11 positions match TRBD1. The germline V gene encodes CDR1 SNHLY and CDR2 FYNNEI. The junction had 7 bases not matched to a gene; V was cut back by 4 bases and J by 2 bases. The CDR3 has 18 amino acids. The CDR3 coding sequence is TGTGCCAGCAGTGGACGGGACAGGGGGTTTACTGGGGCCAACGTCCTGACTTTC. Translated: CASSGRDRGFTGANVLTF.

Worth noting for this clone: Other DNA sequences from this sample encode an identical CDR3 as well. This chain joins TRBV15 and TRBJ1-5; D remains ambiguous. Germline V gives CDR1 LNHNV, CDR2 YYDKDF (reference sequence). The CDR3 loop spans 12 amino acids. The germline V and J ends were trimmed by 1 base and 7 bases, with 5 bases remaining between them. The CDR3 nucleotides read TGTGCCACCAGCAGAGTGGGACAGCCCCAGCATTTT. Protein product: CATSRVGQPQHF.

The gene calls are TRBV30 and TRBJ2-7; D assignment may be TRBD1 or TRBD2 (6 bases each). The CDR3 runs to 15 residues. CDR1 is GTSNPN and CDR2 is SVGIG in the germline V gene (reference sequence). V lost 4 bases to trimming and J lost 2 bases, with 18 bases between them. In nucleotides, the CDR3 is TGTGCCTGGATAGGGGGACTCGGCAGACCCTACGAGCAGTACTTC. Residues: CAWIGGLGRPYEQYF. The variable domain in full, with the rest retrieved from reference TRBV30 and TRBJ2-7, is SQTIHQWPATLVQPVGSPLSLECTVEGTSNPNLYWYRQAAGRGLQLLFYSVGIGQISSEVPQNLSASRPQDRQFILSSKKLLLSDSGFYLCAWIGGLGRPYEQYFGPGTRLTVT.

The V gene is TRBV27, the J gene TRBJ1-6, with D unresolved. V lost 8 bases to trimming and J lost 2 bases, with 4 bases between them. The CDR3 consists of 12 residues. Germline assignment: CDR1 MNHEY and CDR2 SMNVEV (reference sequence). This CDR3 reads CASQAYNSPLHF. CDR3 coding DNA: TGTGCCAGCCAGGCCTATAATTCACCCCTCCACTTT.

The rearrangement joins TRBV6-1 to TRBJ2-3; tentative D call: TRBD2 (5 bases). This CDR3 contains 16 residues. CDR1 and CDR2 (germline): MNHNS, SASEGT. V was clipped by 4 bases and J by 5 bases, with 19 bases between them. The CDR3 loop reads CASSGSIGSGIDTQYF. The CDR3 bases are TGTGCCAGCAGTGGCTCCATTGGGAGCGGTATAGATACGCAGTATTTT.

In regard to this clone: This same CDR3 is encoded by further DNA sequences in the sample. The chain couples TRBV7-2 to TRBJ1-4; D is possibly TRBD1 (5 bases). Germline CDR1 reads SGHTA; CDR2 reads FQGNSA. The V gene lost 4 bases and the J gene lost 5 bases, with 11 bases spanning the gap. The CDR3 sequence is 14 residues long. The DNA for the CDR3 is TGTGCCAGCAGCTCGGGGGTCACCAATGAAAAACTGTTTTTT. This codes for CASSSGVTNEKLFF.

This sequence joins TRBV28 and TRBJ1-1; D may be TRBD1 (6 bases). V lost 6 bases to trimming and J lost 7 bases, with 21 bases between them. There are 15 residues in the CDR3. Germline CDR1 reads MDHEN; CDR2 reads SYDVKM. Here the CDR3 reads CASSPSRGASSEAFF. The CDR3 DNA sequence: TGTGCCAGCAGCCCCAGCCGGGGGGCGTCGAGTGAAGCTTTCTTT. Full variable domain (rest looked up from reference TRBV28 and TRBJ1-1): DVKVTQSSRYLVKRTGEKVFLECVQDMDHENMFWYRQDPGLGLRLIYFSYDVKMKEKGDIPEGYSVSREKKERFSLILESASTNQTSMYLCASSPSRGASSEAFFGQGTRLTVV.